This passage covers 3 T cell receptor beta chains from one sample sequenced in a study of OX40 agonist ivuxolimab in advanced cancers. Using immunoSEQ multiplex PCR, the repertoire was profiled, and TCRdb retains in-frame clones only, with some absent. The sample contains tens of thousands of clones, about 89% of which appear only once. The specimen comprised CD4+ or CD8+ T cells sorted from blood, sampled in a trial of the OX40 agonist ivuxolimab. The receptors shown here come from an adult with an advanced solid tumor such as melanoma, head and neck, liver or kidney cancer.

DNA of the CDR3: TGTGCCAGCTGGACAGGGGTTTTGACGAACACTGAAGCTTTCTTT. Translating it yields CASWTGVLTNTEAFF. The chain carries TRBV7-8 and TRBJ1-1, with 9 bases matching TRBD1. Germline assignment: CDR1 SGHVS and CDR2 FQNEAQ. This CDR3 has 15 amino acids. V lost 8 bases to trimming and J lost 1 base; unmatched junction nucleotides: 8.

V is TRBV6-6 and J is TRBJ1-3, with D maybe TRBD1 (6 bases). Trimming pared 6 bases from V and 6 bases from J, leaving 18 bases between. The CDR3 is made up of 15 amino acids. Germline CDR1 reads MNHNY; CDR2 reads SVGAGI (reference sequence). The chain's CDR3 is CASSSGGGLENTIYF. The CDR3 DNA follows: TGTGCCAGCAGCTCGGGCGGGGGGCTTGAAAACACCATATATTTT.

CDR3 bases: TGTGCCAGCAGCCTATCAAAGAGGGGTACGCAGTATTTT. Its protein product is CASSLSKRGTQYF. The rearrangement uses TRBV7-8 and TRBJ2-3; tentatively, D is TRBD1 or TRBD2 (5 bases each). This CDR3 has 13 residues. V lost 5 bases and J 8 bases, leaving 14 bases between the germline ends. Germline V gene lookup returns CDR1 SGHVS and CDR2 FQNEAQ.